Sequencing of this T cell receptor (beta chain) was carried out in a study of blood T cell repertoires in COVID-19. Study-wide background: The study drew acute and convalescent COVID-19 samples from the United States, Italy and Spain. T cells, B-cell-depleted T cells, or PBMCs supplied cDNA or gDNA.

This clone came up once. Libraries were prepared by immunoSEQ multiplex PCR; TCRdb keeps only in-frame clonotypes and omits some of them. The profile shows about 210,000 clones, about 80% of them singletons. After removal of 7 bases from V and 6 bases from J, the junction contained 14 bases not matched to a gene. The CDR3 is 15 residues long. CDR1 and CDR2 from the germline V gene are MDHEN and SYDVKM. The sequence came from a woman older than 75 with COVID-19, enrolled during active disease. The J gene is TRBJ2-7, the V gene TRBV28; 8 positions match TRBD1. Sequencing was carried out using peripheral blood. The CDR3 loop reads CASTPLGQGRGEQYF. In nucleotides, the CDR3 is TGTGCCAGCACCCCTCTCGGACAGGGACGGGGCGAGCAGTACTTC.